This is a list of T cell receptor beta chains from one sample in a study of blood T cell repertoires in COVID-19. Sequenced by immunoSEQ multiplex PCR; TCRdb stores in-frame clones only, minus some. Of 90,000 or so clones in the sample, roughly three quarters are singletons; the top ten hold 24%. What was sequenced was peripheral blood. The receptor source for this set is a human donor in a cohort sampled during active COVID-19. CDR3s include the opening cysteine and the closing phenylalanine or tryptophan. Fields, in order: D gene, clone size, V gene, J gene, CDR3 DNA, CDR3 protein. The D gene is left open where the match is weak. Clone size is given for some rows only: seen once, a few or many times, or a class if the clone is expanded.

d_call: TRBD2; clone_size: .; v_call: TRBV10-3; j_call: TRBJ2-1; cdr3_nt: TGTGCCATCAGTGCAGCCGGGACTAGTTCCGATGAGCAGTTCTTC; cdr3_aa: CAISAAGTSSDEQFF
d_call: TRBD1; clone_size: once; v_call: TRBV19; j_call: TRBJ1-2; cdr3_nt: TGTGCCAGTAGTCTCCGGACAGGGACCCATTTCGGCTACACCTTC; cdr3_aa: CASSLRTGTHFGYTF
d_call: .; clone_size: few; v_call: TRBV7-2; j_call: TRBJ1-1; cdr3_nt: TGTGCCAGCAGCCCCAGGGTCTTT; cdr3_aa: CASSPRVF
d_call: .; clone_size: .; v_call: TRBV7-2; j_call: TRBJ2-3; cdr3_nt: TGTGCCAGCAGCTTAGAGAGATTGGTAGATACGCAGTATTTT; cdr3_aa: CASSLERLVDTQYF
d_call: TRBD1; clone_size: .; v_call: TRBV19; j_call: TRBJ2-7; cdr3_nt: TGTGCCAGTAGTACGTTAGACAGGGGGACGGTCTACGAGCAGTACTTC; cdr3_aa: CASSTLDRGTVYEQYF
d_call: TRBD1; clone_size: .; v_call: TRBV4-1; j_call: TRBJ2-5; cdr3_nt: TGCGCCAGCAGCCAAGACAACCGGGACAGGGTCGGGGTTGCAGAGACCCAGTACTTC; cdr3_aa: CASSQDNRDRVGVAETQYF
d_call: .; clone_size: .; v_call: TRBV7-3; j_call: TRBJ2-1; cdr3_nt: TGTGCCAGCAGCTTAAACCAGCGCAATGAGCAGTTCTTC; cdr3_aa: CASSLNQRNEQFF
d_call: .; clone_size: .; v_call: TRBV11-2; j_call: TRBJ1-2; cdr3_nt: TGTGCCAGCAGCTTAGATCTAGTCATGATGTTCGATGGCTACACCTTC; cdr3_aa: CASSLDLVMMFDGYTF
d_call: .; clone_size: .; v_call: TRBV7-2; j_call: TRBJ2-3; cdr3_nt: TGTGCCAGCAGCCTGACGGTCGCGGGGCGGGCAGATACGCAGTATTTT; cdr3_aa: CASSLTVAGRADTQYF
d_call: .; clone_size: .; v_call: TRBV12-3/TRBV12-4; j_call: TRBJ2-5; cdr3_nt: TGTGCCAGCAGTGTCCGGGAGCAAGAGACCCAGTACTTC; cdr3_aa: CASSVREQETQYF
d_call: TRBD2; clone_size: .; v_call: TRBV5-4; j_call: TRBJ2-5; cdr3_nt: TGTGCCAGCAGATTGGCAGCGGGAGAAGAGACCCAGTACTTC; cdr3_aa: CASRLAAGEETQYF
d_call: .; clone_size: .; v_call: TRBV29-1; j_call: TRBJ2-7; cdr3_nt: TGCAGCGTTGGTCCGTACGAGCAGTACTTC; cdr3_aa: CSVGPYEQYF
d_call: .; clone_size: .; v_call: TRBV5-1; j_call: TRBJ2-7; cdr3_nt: TGCGCCAGCAGCTTGGTTATAGACCACCCTTCAGGCGAGCAGTACTTC; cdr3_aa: CASSLVIDHPSGEQYF
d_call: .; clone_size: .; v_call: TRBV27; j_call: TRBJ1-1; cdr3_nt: TGTGCCAGCAGGACAATGAACACTGAAGCTTTCTTT; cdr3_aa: CASRTMNTEAFF
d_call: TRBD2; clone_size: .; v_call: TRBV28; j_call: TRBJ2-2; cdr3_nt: TGTGCCAGCAGTTTACCTCACAAGGGGAGGGCCGGGGAGCTGTTTTTT; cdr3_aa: CASSLPHKGRAGELFF
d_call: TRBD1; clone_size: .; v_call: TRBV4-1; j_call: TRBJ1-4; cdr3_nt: TGCGCCAGCAGCCAAGCCCCGGGACAGGGTGATGAAAAACTGTTTTTT; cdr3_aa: CASSQAPGQGDEKLFF
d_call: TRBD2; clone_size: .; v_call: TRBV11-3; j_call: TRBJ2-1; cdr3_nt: TGTGCCAGCAGCAAGACTAGCGGGGCCAACAATGAGCAGTTCTTC; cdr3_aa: CASSKTSGANNEQFF
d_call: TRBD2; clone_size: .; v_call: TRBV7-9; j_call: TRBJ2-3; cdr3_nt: TGTGCCAGCAGCCGTACTAGCGGGAGGGCCCGTAGCACAGATACGCAGTATTTT; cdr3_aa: CASSRTSGRARSTDTQYF
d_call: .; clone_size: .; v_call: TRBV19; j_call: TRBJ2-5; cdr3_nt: TGTGCCAGTACCCAGGGTCTCTGGCAAGAGACCCAGTACTTC; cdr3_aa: CASTQGLWQETQYF
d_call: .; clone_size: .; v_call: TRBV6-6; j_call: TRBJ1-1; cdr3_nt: TGTGCCACCTCTCGGGGGGCTGGAGGAACTTTCTTT; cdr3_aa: CATSRGAGGTFF
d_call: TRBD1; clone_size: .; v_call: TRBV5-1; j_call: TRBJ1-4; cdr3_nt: TGCGCCAGCAGCTTGCTTCAGGGGGGCGAAAAACTGTTTTTT; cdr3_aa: CASSLLQGGEKLFF
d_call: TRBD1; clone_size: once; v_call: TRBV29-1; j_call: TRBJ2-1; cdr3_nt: TGCAGCGTTGGGACAGGGGAAGGCAATGAGCAGTTCTTC; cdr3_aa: CSVGTGEGNEQFF
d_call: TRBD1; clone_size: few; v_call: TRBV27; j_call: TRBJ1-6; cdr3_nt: TGTGCCAGCAGTCCCAGGGGGACAGAAGTTTTCAATTCACCCCTCCACTTT; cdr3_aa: CASSPRGTEVFNSPLHF
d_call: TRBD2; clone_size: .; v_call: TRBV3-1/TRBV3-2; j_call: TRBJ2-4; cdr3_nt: TGTGCCAGCAGCCAAAAAAGCGGGACTAGCGGGCTAGCCAAAAACATTCAGTACTTC; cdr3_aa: CASSQKSGTSGLAKNIQYF
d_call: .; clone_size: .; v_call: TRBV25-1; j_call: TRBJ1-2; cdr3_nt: TGTGCCAGCAGTGCGGGGGGGGATGTTAGGGGCTACACCTTC; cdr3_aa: CASSAGGDVRGYTF
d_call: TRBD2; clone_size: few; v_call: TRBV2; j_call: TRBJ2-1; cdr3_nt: TGTGCCAGCAGTCGGGCTAGCGGGAGGGAGTACAATGAGCAGTTCTTC; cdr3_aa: CASSRASGREYNEQFF